Listed below are T cell receptor beta chains from one sample, sequenced in a study of molecular identifiers for immune sequencing clone quantification. In TCRdb, the PCR reads were re-called with MiXCR into one record per CDR3 protein. The repertoire consists of some 320,000 distinct CDR3 sequences, with 24% occurring once and the leading ten covering 0.65% to 0.95%. Material: naive CD8+ T cells from blood, with Jurkat cell RNA spiked in. The receptors here all came from a human donor in good health. Some libraries in this study had Jurkat cell RNA spiked in. CDR3s include the opening cysteine and the closing phenylalanine or tryptophan. A D gene is named only where the DNA matches it firmly. Only part of the rows carry a size: once, few, many, or a class if the clone is expanded.

CDR3aa: CASSFIATGDQDTRYF
CDR3nt: TGTGCCAGCAGCTTTATCGCGACAGGGGATCAAGATACGCGGTATTTT
j_gene: TRBJ2-3
d_gene: TRBD1
abundance: -
v_gene: TRBV7-9

CDR3aa: CASSEVEVRVGEGTQYF
CDR3nt: TGTGCCAGCAGTGAAGTGGAGGTCAGAGTAGGGGAGGGGACTCAGTACTTC
j_gene: TRBJ2-7
d_gene: TRBD2
abundance: few
v_gene: TRBV2

CDR3aa: CSARDLGGPGANVLTF
CDR3nt: TGCAGTGCTAGAGATCTTGGGGGGCCTGGGGCCAACGTCCTGACTTTC
j_gene: TRBJ2-6
d_gene: -
abundance: -
v_gene: TRBV20-1

CDR3aa: CASSFGTVKSYEQYF
CDR3nt: TGTGCCAGCAGCTTCGGGACGGTGAAGTCCTACGAGCAGTACTTC
j_gene: TRBJ2-7
d_gene: -
abundance: many
v_gene: TRBV6-2/TRBV6-3

CDR3aa: CASSLAGRPQHF
CDR3nt: TGTGCCAGCAGTTTGGCGGGGAGGCCCCAGCATTTT
j_gene: TRBJ1-5
d_gene: -
abundance: few
v_gene: TRBV12-3/TRBV12-4

CDR3aa: CASSYFQGKYEQYF
CDR3nt: TGTGCCAGCAGTTACTTTCAGGGGAAATACGAGCAGTACTTC
j_gene: TRBJ2-7
d_gene: -
abundance: -
v_gene: TRBV6-2/TRBV6-3

CDR3aa: CSVPTSGTPDTQYF
CDR3nt: TGCAGCGTTCCCACTAGCGGCACCCCAGATACGCAGTATTTT
j_gene: TRBJ2-3
d_gene: TRBD2
abundance: -
v_gene: TRBV29-1

CDR3aa: CASSQYLAGGVGEQYF
CDR3nt: TGCGCCAGCAGCCAGTACCTAGCGGGAGGGGTAGGCGAGCAGTACTTC
j_gene: TRBJ2-7
d_gene: TRBD2
abundance: -
v_gene: TRBV4-1

CDR3aa: CASSSGLLSSYEQYF
CDR3nt: TGTGCCAGCAGCTCGGGACTACTATCCTCCTACGAGCAGTACTTC
j_gene: TRBJ2-7
d_gene: TRBD2
abundance: many
v_gene: TRBV7-9

CDR3aa: CAWGPGNQPQHF
CDR3nt: TGTGCCTGGGGGCCGGGCAATCAGCCCCAGCATTTT
j_gene: TRBJ1-5
d_gene: -
abundance: -
v_gene: TRBV30

CDR3aa: CASSKGSTSSYEQYF
CDR3nt: TGTGCCAGTAGTAAAGGGTCGACGAGCTCCTACGAGCAGTACTTC
j_gene: TRBJ2-7
d_gene: -
abundance: many
v_gene: TRBV19

CDR3aa: CASSQDWQSHMNTEAFF
CDR3nt: TGTGCCAGCAGCCAAGATTGGCAGAGTCACATGAACACTGAAGCTTTCTTT
j_gene: TRBJ1-1
d_gene: -
abundance: -
v_gene: TRBV4-2

CDR3aa: CASSPGTGGLLAKNIQYF
CDR3nt: TGTGCCAGCAGTCCCGGGACAGGGGGTCTTTTAGCCAAAAACATTCAGTACTTC
j_gene: TRBJ2-4
d_gene: TRBD1
abundance: -
v_gene: TRBV12-3/TRBV12-4

CDR3aa: CASSVAGLSSYEQYF
CDR3nt: TGTGCCAGCAGCGTAGCAGGGCTGAGCTCCTACGAGCAGTACTTC
j_gene: TRBJ2-7
d_gene: -
abundance: -
v_gene: TRBV9

CDR3aa: CASSLANSWNTGELFF
CDR3nt: TGTGCCAGCAGCTTAGCGAACAGCTGGAACACCGGGGAGCTGTTTTTT
j_gene: TRBJ2-2
d_gene: -
abundance: many
v_gene: TRBV7-6

CDR3aa: CASSPPPGAQETQYF
CDR3nt: TGTGCCAGCAGCCCCCCTCCTGGGGCCCAAGAGACCCAGTACTTC
j_gene: TRBJ2-5
d_gene: -
abundance: -
v_gene: TRBV25-1

CDR3aa: CASSARTGQVRKLFF
CDR3nt: TGTGCCAGCAGCGCCAGGACAGGGCAAGTGAGAAAACTGTTTTTT
j_gene: TRBJ1-4
d_gene: TRBD1
abundance: few
v_gene: TRBV13

CDR3aa: CASSPGTRGWQFF
CDR3nt: TGTGCCAGCAGTCCGGGGACTAGGGGGTGGCAGTTCTTC
j_gene: TRBJ2-1
d_gene: TRBD2
abundance: many
v_gene: TRBV12-3/TRBV12-4

CDR3aa: CASRFFPQGLAGLDTQYF
CDR3nt: TGTGCCAGCAGATTCTTCCCTCAGGGACTAGCGGGATTAGATACGCAGTATTTT
j_gene: TRBJ2-3
d_gene: TRBD2
abundance: few
v_gene: TRBV7-2

CDR3aa: CASSFGTPSSYEQYF
CDR3nt: TGTGCCAGTAGTTTCGGGACACCCAGCTCCTACGAGCAGTACTTC
j_gene: TRBJ2-7
d_gene: -
abundance: -
v_gene: TRBV19

CDR3aa: CASSPRTGMDTQYF
CDR3nt: TGTGCCAGCAGCCCCCGGACAGGCATGGATACGCAGTATTTT
j_gene: TRBJ2-3
d_gene: TRBD1
abundance: few
v_gene: TRBV7-9

CDR3aa: CASRSRTGGFTEAFF
CDR3nt: TGTGCCAGCAGATCCCGGACAGGGGGCTTCACTGAAGCTTTCTTT
j_gene: TRBJ1-1
d_gene: TRBD1
abundance: many
v_gene: TRBV13